This T cell receptor (beta chain) was captured in a study of identical twins. Findings and limits, study-wide: Cord blood beta clonotypes that were abundant carried fewer insertions, and memory repertoires showed no such trend. Recombination models fit unrelated individuals' TCR alpha sharing but underestimated twins'. Twin-shared out-of-frame alpha sequences were enriched for low generation probability.

With 6 bases removed from V and 0 bases from J, the gap between germline ends came to 13 bases. Germline CDR1 and CDR2: DFQATT and SNEGSKA (reference sequence). The length of the CDR3 is 14 residues. Template switching added a universal primer site; cDNA carried unique molecular identifiers. TCRdb fed the 5' RACE reads into MiXCR, producing one record per CDR3 protein. The sample has hundreds of thousands of distinct CDR3 sequences; under 25% are singletons. A word on this clonotype: Its antigen remains unidentified.

The data also belong to a second study, concerning yellow fever vaccine responses in identical twins.

This chain links TRBV20-1 with TRBJ2-3; D possibly corresponds to TRBD1 (6 bases). The source material was CD4+ T cells sorted from blood. The TCR originated in a woman under 30 in good health. CDR3: CSAKGQTSTDTQYF. The CDR3 DNA follows: TGCAGTGCCAAAGGACAGACTAGCACAGATACGCAGTATTTT.